This record covers a single TCR beta chain. Authors' methods: It was from reference gene primer amplification that nucleated cell counts were estimated. The protocol was immunoSEQ multiplex PCR, while the TCRdb copy is restricted to in-frame clones and leaves out a portion. That table is the source of V, J and clone size, and D and trimming were worked out from the DNA. The sample has around 300,000 clones, 90% seen once. This sample is drawn from a study of blood T cell repertoires in COVID-19. The Seattle patients joined while their infection was active and were tracked longitudinally afterward. This CDR3 contains 13 residues. The germline V and J ends were trimmed by 6 bases and 1 base, with 12 bases remaining between them. The germline CDR1 and CDR2 sequences are SQVTM and ANQGSEA.

This sequence was found in a woman aged 25 to 45 with COVID-19, enrolled during active disease. The genes are TRBV29-1 and TRBJ1-1; D is perhaps TRBD1 (6 bases). Sequences were obtained from peripheral blood. The CDR3 nucleotides read TGCAGCGTCGGACAGTCACAGAACACTGAAGCTTTCTTT. Translated: CSVGQSQNTEAFF. The full variable domain, rest sourced from reference TRBV29-1 and TRBJ1-1, is SAVISQKPSRDICQRGTSLTIQCQVDSQVTMMFWYRQQPGQSLTLIATANQGSEATYESGFVIDKFPISRPNLTFSTLTVSNMSPEDSSIYLCSVGQSQNTEAFFGQGTRLTVV.